The 15 T cell receptor beta chains below were found in one sample sequenced in a study of T cell responses to AZD1222 COVID-19 vaccine. The table came from immunoSEQ multiplex PCR; TCRdb's copy has only in-frame clones and leaves some out. The data hold tens of thousands of clones, with 85% to 90% observed a single time. The sample in question was peripheral blood, obtained 28 days after the second AZD1222 dose. All receptors derive from an adult who received the AZD1222 COVID-19 vaccine.

The chain carries TRBV7-2 and TRBJ2-1; D may be TRBD2 (5 bases). CDR3 length equals 14 residues. Germline CDR1 and CDR2: SGHTA and FQGNSA. V was shortened by 4 bases and J by 3 bases, with 10 bases between the two germline ends. The CDR3 loop is CASSYRDHYNEQFF. CDR3 sequence (DNA): TGTGCCAGCAGCTACCGGGATCACTACAATGAGCAGTTCTTC.

This chain uses TRBV7-9 with TRBJ1-3; D not certain. The germline gives CDR1 SEHNR, CDR2 FQNEAQ (reference sequence). V was trimmed by 5 bases and J by 0 bases, leaving 14 bases between them. This CDR3 comprises 16 residues. As DNA, the CDR3 is TGTGCCAGCAGCCCAAGGAGCGGTAACTCTGGAAACACCATATATTTT. It translates to CASSPRSGNSGNTIYF.

The chain combines TRBV7-2 with TRBJ2-3, with 8 bases matching TRBD2. V gave up 5 bases and J gave up 0 bases; unmatched junction bases: 7. The CDR3 sequence is 16 residues long. From germline, CDR1 is SGHTA and CDR2 FQGNSA. The DNA of the CDR3 is TGTGCCAGCAGCCAAACCCGGGGGGGGAGCACAGATACGCAGTATTTT. Amino acid sequence: CASSQTRGGSTDTQYF.

The chain uses TRBV19 and TRBJ1-2; D gene unclear. Germline V gene lookup returns CDR1 LNHDA and CDR2 SQIVND (reference sequence). The CDR3 loop spans 14 amino acids. The V end lost 5 bases, the J end lost 8 bases, and 18 bases lay between the germline ends. CDR3 in DNA: TGTGCCAGTAGTTTAGGGCCGGTACTAAGCGGCTACACCTTC. Protein: CASSLGPVLSGYTF.

The chain employs TRBV19 and TRBJ1-1; tentatively, D is TRBD1 (5 bases). Trimming shortened V by 6 bases and J by 0 bases, and 17 bases separated the two germline ends. Per germline, CDR1 LNHDA and CDR2 SQIVND (reference sequence). There are 16 residues in the CDR3. For the CDR3, the DNA is TGTGCCAGTAGCCTAACAGGTCCCAGGATGAACACTGAAGCTTTCTTT. Amino acids: CASSLTGPRMNTEAFF.

The rearrangement joins TRBV11-3 to TRBJ2-7; tentatively, D is TRBD1 (6 bases). V was cut by 5 bases and J by 1 base, with 9 bases left in between. CDR1 is SGHNT, CDR2 YENEEA, per germline. This CDR3 is built from 13 residues. CDR3 nucleotides: TGTGCCAGCAGCGCCGGGACATCCTACGAGCAGTACTTC. Protein sequence: CASSAGTSYEQYF.

CDR3: CASSLSGEKLFF. The CDR3 nucleotides read TGTGCCAGCAGCTTATCTGGGGAAAAACTGTTTTTT. The V call is TRBV9, the J call TRBJ1-4, with D unclear. V shed 4 bases and J shed 8 bases, with 9 bases lying between them. Germline lookup yields CDR1 SGDLS and CDR2 YYNGEE. The CDR3 runs to 12 residues.

The rearrangement joins TRBV4-2 to TRBJ2-5; D uncertain. V lost 3 bases to trimming and J lost 5 bases, with 16 bases between them. Germline loops: CDR1 LGHNA, CDR2 YNFKEQ. The CDR3 covers 15 residues. CDR3 in amino acids: CASSQNSVVEETQYF. The CDR3 bases are TGTGCCAGCAGCCAGAACTCGGTTGTGGAGGAGACCCAGTACTTC.

This clone was observed a single time. The chain recombines TRBV20-1 with TRBJ1-2; possibly TRBD1 for D (5 bases). The V end was cut by 6 bases, the J end by 5 bases, with 10 bases between. Germline CDR1 and CDR2: DFQATT and SNEGSKA (reference sequence). This CDR3 has 11 residues. CDR3 sequence (DNA): TGCAGTGCGCTACAGGAGTATGGCTACACCTTC. Protein: CSALQEYGYTF.

The rearrangement links TRBV7-9 to TRBJ2-3; D is perhaps TRBD1 (6 bases). Trimming shortened V by 2 bases and J by 1 base, and 10 bases separated the two germline ends. Germline V gives CDR1 SEHNR, CDR2 FQNEAQ (reference sequence). There are 15 residues in the CDR3. The CDR3 bases are TGTGCCAGCAGCTTACGGGACACACGCACAGATACGCAGTATTTT. It yields the protein CASSLRDTRTDTQYF.

This clone was seen a few times. V and J are TRBV5-4 and TRBJ2-2; TRBD2 matches at 13 bases. The CDR3 runs 16 residues. The germline V gene has CDR1 SGHNT and CDR2 YYREEE (reference sequence). Germline trimming cut 4 bases from V and 4 bases from J; bases unmatched to any gene: 4. CDR3 residues: CASSPGTSGTTGELFF. The CDR3 DNA follows: TGTGCCAGCAGCCCTGGGACTAGCGGGACCACCGGGGAGCTGTTTTTT.

This clone was counted once. This chain joins TRBV7-2 and TRBJ1-1, with a weak D call TRBD1 (6 bases). Germline assignment: CDR1 SGHTA and CDR2 FQGNSA. V was cut by 4 bases and J by 0 bases, with 12 bases left in between. The CDR3 consists of 15 residues. The CDR3 DNA is TGTGCCAGCAGCTCTTTTACAGGGATGAACACTGAAGCTTTCTTT. Protein sequence: CASSSFTGMNTEAFF.

V and J are TRBV11-1 and TRBJ2-7, with TRBD1 as a possible D gene (5 bases). There are 14 residues in the CDR3. V gave up 2 bases and J gave up 0 bases, with 8 bases separating them. CDR1 and CDR2 (germline): SGHAT, FQDESV (reference sequence). The CDR3 DNA is TGTGCCAGCAGCTTAAGGGGATACTCCTACGAGCAGTACTTC. The encoded protein is CASSLRGYSYEQYF.

This clone was recorded once. This chain links TRBV19 with TRBJ1-1; D perhaps matches TRBD1 (6 bases). Trimming left V 7 bases short and J 0 bases short, with 12 bases between. Germline V CDR1 and CDR2: LNHDA, SQIVND (reference sequence). The CDR3 extends over 14 amino acids. The CDR3 loop reads CASKNGGVNTEAFF. The DNA of the CDR3 is TGTGCCAGTAAGAATGGGGGCGTGAACACTGAAGCTTTCTTT.

The J gene is TRBJ1-3, the V gene TRBV15; possible D gene TRBD1, 5 bases. The V gene lost 1 base and the J gene lost 1 base, with 14 bases spanning the gap. The germline V gene encodes CDR1 LNHNV and CDR2 YYDKDF (reference sequence). There are 17 residues in the CDR3. The CDR3, as DNA: TGTGCCACCAGCAGAGCAGGGCAGGACTGGTCTGGAAACACCATATATTTT. This gives the protein CATSRAGQDWSGNTIYF.